The T cell receptor (beta chain) described here comes from a study of cytomegalovirus exposure and HLA in healthy donors. Study summary: Early release data held tens of millions of unique TCRs from HLA-typed donors.

The PCR made use of 60 Vbeta and 13 Jbeta primers. Measured with immunoSEQ multiplex PCR; TCRdb has only the in-frame clones, and not every one. The sample includes under 250,000 clones, 65% to 85% of them seen just once. Study findings and constraints: Many donors carried some public TCRs, although rarity characterized most TCR sequences. More clonal expansion characterized HLA-associated TCR beta chains than equally common others in a later analysis.

Worth noting for this clone: Its antigen is undetermined.

The germline CDR1 and CDR2 sequences are GTSNPN and SVGIG (reference sequence). The CDR3 loop spans 15 amino acids. V lost 4 bases and J 4 bases, leaving 19 bases between the germline ends. The chain carries TRBV30 and TRBJ1-2, with D unresolved. The material sequenced was PBMCs. The receptor was derived from a woman aged 25 to 45 in good health and CMV-seronegative. The CDR3 sequence is CAWTPLLGRGYGYTF. The CDR3 bases are TGTGCCTGGACGCCCCTATTAGGGCGGGGCTATGGCTACACCTTC.